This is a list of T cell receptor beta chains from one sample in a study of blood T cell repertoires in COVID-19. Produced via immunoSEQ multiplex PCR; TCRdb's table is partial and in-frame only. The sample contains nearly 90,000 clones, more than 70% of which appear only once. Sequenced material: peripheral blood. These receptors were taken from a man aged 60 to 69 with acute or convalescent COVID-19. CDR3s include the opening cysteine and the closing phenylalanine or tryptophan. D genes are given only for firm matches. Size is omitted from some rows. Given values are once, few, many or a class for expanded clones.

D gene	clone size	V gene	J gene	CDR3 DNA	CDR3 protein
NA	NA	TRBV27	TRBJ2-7	TGTGCCAGCGGGATTCCAGGGGTAGGTACCTACGAGCAGTACTTC	CASGIPGVGTYEQYF
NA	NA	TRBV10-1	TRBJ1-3	TGCGCCAGCAGCTCGCCAGGACAGATAAGCTCTGGAAACACCATATATTTT	CASSSPGQISSGNTIYF
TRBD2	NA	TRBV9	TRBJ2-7	TGTGCCAGCAGCGGCGAACTAGCGGCAACCTACGAGCAGTACTTC	CASSGELAATYEQYF
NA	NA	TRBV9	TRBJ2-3	TGTGCCAGCAGCGTAGTGGGCCCCGGGGTGGCAGATACGCAGTATTTT	CASSVVGPGVADTQYF
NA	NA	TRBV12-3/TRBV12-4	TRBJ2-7	TGTGCCAGCAGTTTTAGACAGTCCTACGAGCAGTACTTC	CASSFRQSYEQYF
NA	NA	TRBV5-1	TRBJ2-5	TGCGCCAGCAGCCGTACCGGGATCCAAGAGACCCAGTACTTC	CASSRTGIQETQYF
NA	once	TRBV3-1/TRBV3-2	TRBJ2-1	TGTGCCAGCAGCCTCTGGACAAATGAGCAGTTCTTC	CASSLWTNEQFF
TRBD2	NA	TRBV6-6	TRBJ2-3	TGTGCCAGCAAATTCCTAGCGGGAGTAGGAGATACGCAGTATTTT	CASKFLAGVGDTQYF
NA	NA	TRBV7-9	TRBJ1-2	TGTGCCAGCGGAGTGGGAGGGGTAAGCGGCTATGGCTACACCTTC	CASGVGGVSGYGYTF
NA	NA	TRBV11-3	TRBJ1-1	TGTGCCAGCAGCTCGGACAGCTACACTGAAGCTTTCTTT	CASSSDSYTEAFF
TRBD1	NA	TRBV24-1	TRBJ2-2	TGTGCCACCAGGGGACAGGGGGGAATGAACACCGGGGAGCTGTTTTTT	CATRGQGGMNTGELFF
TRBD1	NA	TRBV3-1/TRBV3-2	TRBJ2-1	TGTGCCAGCAGCCAATCGGGACAGGGTAACAATGAGCAGTTCTTC	CASSQSGQGNNEQFF
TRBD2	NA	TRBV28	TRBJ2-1	TGTGCCAGCTACGGACTAGCGGGAATCAGATCCTACAATGAGCAGTTCTTC	CASYGLAGIRSYNEQFF
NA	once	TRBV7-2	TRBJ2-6	TGTGCCAGCAGCCTTAATTCTGGGGCCAACGTCCTGACTTTC	CASSLNSGANVLTF
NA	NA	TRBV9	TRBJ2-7	TGTGCCAGCAGCGTAGGCAGGGTTCTCGGGGAGCAGTACTTC	CASSVGRVLGEQYF
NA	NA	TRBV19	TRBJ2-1	TGTTCTTCGGGGCAGGGGTCCTACAATGAGCAGTTCTTC	CSSGQGSYNEQFF
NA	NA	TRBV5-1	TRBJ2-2	TGCGCCAGCAGCCGGGATGGGGGCGCGAACACCGGGGAGCTGTTTTTT	CASSRDGGANTGELFF
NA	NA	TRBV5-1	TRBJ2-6	TGCGCCAGCAGGGAGACCAGGTCCTCTAGGGGCGTCCTGACTTTC	CASRETRSSRGVLTF
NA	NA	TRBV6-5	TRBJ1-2	TGTGCCAGCACGGAGGCGTTCCGTGGCTACACCTTC	CASTEAFRGYTF
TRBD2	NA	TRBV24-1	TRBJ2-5	TGTGCCACCAGTGATTCGGGGAGGGGACAAGAGACCCAGTACTTC	CATSDSGRGQETQYF
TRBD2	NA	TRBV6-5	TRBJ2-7	TGTGCCAGCAGACCAGCGGGGGGAGGATACGAGCAGTACTTC	CASRPAGGGYEQYF
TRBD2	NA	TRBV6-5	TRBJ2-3	TGTGCCAGCAGGACTAGCGGGATAGATACGCAGTATTTT	CASRTSGIDTQYF
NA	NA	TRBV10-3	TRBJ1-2	TGTGCCATCAGTGATGAGGTGGAGGGCTACACCTTC	CAISDEVEGYTF
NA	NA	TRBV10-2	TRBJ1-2	TGCGCCAGCAGTCCCGATCGATCGGGCAGGGTCTATGGCTACACCTTC	CASSPDRSGRVYGYTF
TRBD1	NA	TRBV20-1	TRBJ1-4	TGCAGTGCTAGTCGTACTACAGGGGGATTGGTTGAAAAACTGTTTTTT	CSASRTTGGLVEKLFF
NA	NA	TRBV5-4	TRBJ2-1	TGTGCCAGCAGCTTGGGGTGGTCCGGGTACAATGAGCAGTTCTTC	CASSLGWSGYNEQFF
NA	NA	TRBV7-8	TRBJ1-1	TGTGCCAGCAGCCCTTCCGTGCAGATCGTGAACACTGAAGCTTTCTTT	CASSPSVQIVNTEAFF
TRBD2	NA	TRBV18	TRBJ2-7	TGTGCCAGCTCACCACCCACTAGCGGGAGCTACGAGCAGTACTTC	CASSPPTSGSYEQYF
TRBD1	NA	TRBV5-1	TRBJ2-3	TGCGCCAGCAGCAAAGGGACAGGGGGAGATACGCAGTATTTT	CASSKGTGGDTQYF
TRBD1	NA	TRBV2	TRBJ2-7	TGTGCCAGCAGCGAGACAGGGGCCTACGAGCAGTACTTC	CASSETGAYEQYF
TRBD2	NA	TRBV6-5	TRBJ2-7	TGTGCCAGCAGACTAGCGGGAGTTCTCGAGCAGTACTTC	CASRLAGVLEQYF
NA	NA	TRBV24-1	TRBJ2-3	TGTGCCACCAGTGATCAACCCGGAGGGACAGGCACAGATACGCAGTATTTT	CATSDQPGGTGTDTQYF
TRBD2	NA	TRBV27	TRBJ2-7	TGTGCCAGCAGAGTAGCGGGAGTATACGAGCAGTACTTC	CASRVAGVYEQYF
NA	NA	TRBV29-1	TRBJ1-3	TGCAGCGTAGTGAAGAAACGGCGGACAGCATCGACCAGACCGACTGGAAACACCATATATTTT	CSVVKKRRTASTRPTGNTIYF
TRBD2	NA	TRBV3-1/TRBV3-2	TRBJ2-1	TGTGCCAGCAGCCAAGGTAGCGGGAGGCGTTTTAATGAGCAGTTCTTC	CASSQGSGRRFNEQFF
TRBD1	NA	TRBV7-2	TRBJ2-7	TGTGCCAGCAGCTTAAACAGGGGGCTTGGAGACTACGAGCAGTACTTC	CASSLNRGLGDYEQYF
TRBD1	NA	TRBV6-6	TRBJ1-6	TGTGCCAGCAGTTACTCCCCCGGGACAGAGAATTCACCCCTCCACTTT	CASSYSPGTENSPLHF
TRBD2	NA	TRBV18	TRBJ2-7	TGTGCCAGCTCATCAAGTAGCGGGAGGAACAACGAGCAGTACTTC	CASSSSSGRNNEQYF
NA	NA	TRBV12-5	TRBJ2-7	TGTGCTAGTGGTTTGGGACTAGTAGCTCCATACGAGCAGTACTTC	CASGLGLVAPYEQYF
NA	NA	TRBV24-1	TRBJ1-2	TGTGCCACCAGTGCCACGGCCAGGCCCGGCTACACCTTC	CATSATARPGYTF
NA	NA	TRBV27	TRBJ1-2	TGTGCCAGCAGGAACAGGGAGGGGGGTGGCTACACCTTC	CASRNREGGGYTF
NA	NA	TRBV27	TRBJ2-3	TGTGCCAGCAGTTCCGGGTTTCATCGGGGCACAGATACGCAGTATTTT	CASSSGFHRGTDTQYF
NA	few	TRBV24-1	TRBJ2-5	TGTGCCACCAGTGATTTGTACGGGAACCAAGAGACCCAGTACTTC	CATSDLYGNQETQYF
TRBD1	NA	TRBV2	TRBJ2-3	TGTGCCAGCACCGGAAAGACAGGGATCGGCACAGATACGCAGTATTTT	CASTGKTGIGTDTQYF
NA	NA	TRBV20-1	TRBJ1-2	TGCAGTGCTAGAGTCGGCTATGGCTACACCTTC	CSARVGYGYTF
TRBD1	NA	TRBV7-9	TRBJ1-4	TGTGCCAGCTCCTGGGGGACAGGGGAGGAAAAACTGTTTTTT	CASSWGTGEEKLFF
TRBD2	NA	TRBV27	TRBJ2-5	TGTGCCAGCAGCTCCCCGAGCAGCGGGGGGTTTCAAGAGACCCAGTACTTC	CASSSPSSGGFQETQYF
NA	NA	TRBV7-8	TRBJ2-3	TGTGCCAGCAGCTCTAGAGCCCGACCGGTGAGAAGGAGGGGAGATACGCAGTATTTT	CASSSRARPVRRRGDTQYF
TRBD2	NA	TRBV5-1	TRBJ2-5	TGCGCCAGCAGCTTTAGGCTAGCGGGGGGGCCGTCAGAGACCCAGTACTTC	CASSFRLAGGPSETQYF
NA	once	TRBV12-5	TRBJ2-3	TGTGCTAGTGACGGGCGGGCCAGCACAGATACGCAGTATTTT	CASDGRASTDTQYF
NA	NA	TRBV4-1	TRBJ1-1	TGCGCCAGCAGCCAAGCTAGTGGAGCGAACACTGAAGCTTTCTTT	CASSQASGANTEAFF
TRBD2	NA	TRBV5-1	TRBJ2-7	TGCGCCAGCAGCAACCAGCGGGAGGTGGACGAGCAGTACTTC	CASSNQREVDEQYF
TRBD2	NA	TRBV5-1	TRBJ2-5	TGCGCCAGCACGAACCGGGGGGGAGACCAAGAGACCCAGTACTTC	CASTNRGGDQETQYF
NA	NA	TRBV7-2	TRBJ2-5	TGTGCCAGCAGCTCTCCGGGCGGGATTAGGTCGGAGACCCAGTACTTC	CASSSPGGIRSETQYF
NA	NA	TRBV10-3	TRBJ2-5	TGTGCCATCAGTTCCCGACTAGATCAAGAGACCCAGTACTTC	CAISSRLDQETQYF
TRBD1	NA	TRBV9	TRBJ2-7	TGTGCCAGCAGCGTAGAAGACAGGGGCGGTGAGCAGTACTTC	CASSVEDRGGEQYF
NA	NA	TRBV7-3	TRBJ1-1	TGTGCCAGCAGCTTAAGACTTCAGATTAACACTGAAGCTTTCTTT	CASSLRLQINTEAFF
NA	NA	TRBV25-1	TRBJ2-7	TGTGCCAGCCTCCCCAGGGGGGACGAGCAGTACTTC	CASLPRGDEQYF
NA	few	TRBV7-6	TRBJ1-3	TGTGCCAGCAGCTACGGTCCGAGCCACTCTGGAAACACCATATATTTT	CASSYGPSHSGNTIYF
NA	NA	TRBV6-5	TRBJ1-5	TGTGCCAGCACCAACGGGGGGGGACAGCCCCAGCATTTT	CASTNGGGQPQHF